Listed below are T cell receptor beta chains from one sample, sequenced in a study of blood T cell repertoires in COVID-19. The table came from immunoSEQ multiplex PCR; TCRdb's copy has only in-frame clones and leaves some out. The table lists 60,000 to 70,000 clones, 86% of them singletons. The source material was peripheral blood. All receptors come from a woman aged 60 to 75 with acute or convalescent COVID-19. Each CDR3 is given with its conserved first and last residue. D genes are given only for firm matches. Only some rows state a clone size, as once, few, many or a class for expanded clones.

j_call: TRBJ1-1; v_call: TRBV28; d_call: .; clone_size: .; cdr3_nt: TGTGCCAGCAGTTCCCCCACGACAGGAAAGAACACTGAAGCTTTCTTT; cdr3_aa: CASSSPTTGKNTEAFF
j_call: TRBJ1-5; v_call: TRBV6-5; d_call: .; clone_size: .; cdr3_nt: TGTGCCAGCAGTCCAGTAAGAGGGGGGGGTCAGCCCCAGCATTTT; cdr3_aa: CASSPVRGGGQPQHF
j_call: TRBJ2-3; v_call: TRBV9; d_call: TRBD2; clone_size: .; cdr3_nt: TGTGCCAGCAGCGCCGCGGGGGGTACCACAGATACGCAGTATTTT; cdr3_aa: CASSAAGGTTDTQYF
j_call: TRBJ2-1; v_call: TRBV5-5; d_call: .; clone_size: .; cdr3_nt: TGTGCCAGCAGGTCGGCGGAGTCCTACAATGAGCAGTTCTTC; cdr3_aa: CASRSAESYNEQFF
j_call: TRBJ2-1; v_call: TRBV18; d_call: .; clone_size: .; cdr3_nt: TGTGCCAGCTCACCCCGTAGGACAGAGAATGAGCAGTTCTTC; cdr3_aa: CASSPRRTENEQFF
j_call: TRBJ1-5; v_call: TRBV10-3; d_call: .; clone_size: .; cdr3_nt: TGTGCCATCAGTGCTGGAGGCAATCAGCCCCAGCATTTT; cdr3_aa: CAISAGGNQPQHF
j_call: TRBJ2-7; v_call: TRBV3-1/TRBV3-2; d_call: TRBD1; clone_size: few; cdr3_nt: TGTGCCAGCAGCCAAGTACCGGGACAGGGTGTCTACGAGCAGTACTTC; cdr3_aa: CASSQVPGQGVYEQYF
j_call: TRBJ2-7; v_call: TRBV6-5; d_call: TRBD2; clone_size: .; cdr3_nt: TGTGCCAGCAGTTACGCTAGCGGGAGCTACGAGCAGTACTTC; cdr3_aa: CASSYASGSYEQYF
j_call: TRBJ1-2; v_call: TRBV19; d_call: .; clone_size: .; cdr3_nt: TGTGCCAGTAGTATAACGACAAACTATGGCTACACCTTC; cdr3_aa: CASSITTNYGYTF
j_call: TRBJ2-3; v_call: TRBV6-4; d_call: TRBD1; clone_size: once; cdr3_nt: TGTGCCAGCAAGAAAACAGGGGGAACAGATACGCAGTATTTT; cdr3_aa: CASKKTGGTDTQYF
j_call: TRBJ1-4; v_call: TRBV6-5; d_call: .; clone_size: .; cdr3_nt: TGTGCCAGCAGGACCGGACAGCATAATGAAAAACTGTTTTTT; cdr3_aa: CASRTGQHNEKLFF
j_call: TRBJ2-1; v_call: TRBV10-2; d_call: .; clone_size: .; cdr3_nt: TGCGCCAGCCTCCGACACACTGAGGGCAATGAGCAGTTCTTC; cdr3_aa: CASLRHTEGNEQFF
j_call: TRBJ1-5; v_call: TRBV19; d_call: .; clone_size: .; cdr3_nt: TGTGCCAGTAAAAACTTCGGGGGGGTCGGCAATCAGCCCCAGCATTTT; cdr3_aa: CASKNFGGVGNQPQHF
j_call: TRBJ2-2; v_call: TRBV4-1; d_call: .; clone_size: few; cdr3_nt: TGCGCCAGCAGCCTTAGCGGAACCGGGGAGCTGTTTTTT; cdr3_aa: CASSLSGTGELFF
j_call: TRBJ2-5; v_call: TRBV5-1; d_call: TRBD1; clone_size: .; cdr3_nt: TGCGCCAGCAGCGACCCAGGGGGATCAGAGACCCAGTACTTC; cdr3_aa: CASSDPGGSETQYF
j_call: TRBJ1-1; v_call: TRBV6-1; d_call: TRBD1; clone_size: .; cdr3_nt: TGTGCCAGCAGTGAGACAGGGGTTAACACTGAAGCTTTCTTT; cdr3_aa: CASSETGVNTEAFF
j_call: TRBJ1-5; v_call: TRBV15; d_call: .; clone_size: .; cdr3_nt: TGTGCCACTACTCCAGGCAGACCCAACAATCAGCCCCAGCATTTT; cdr3_aa: CATTPGRPNNQPQHF
j_call: TRBJ1-3; v_call: TRBV5-1; d_call: .; clone_size: .; cdr3_nt: TGCGCCAGCAGCTTGGACGAGGGTAGCTCTGGAAACACCATATATTTT; cdr3_aa: CASSLDEGSSGNTIYF
j_call: TRBJ2-3; v_call: TRBV5-1; d_call: TRBD1; clone_size: once; cdr3_nt: TGCGCCAGCAGCTCCTCGGGACAGGGAGTTGGAGATACGCAGTATTTT; cdr3_aa: CASSSSGQGVGDTQYF
j_call: TRBJ2-2; v_call: TRBV7-3; d_call: .; clone_size: .; cdr3_nt: TGTGCCAGCAGCTTATCCGGGTCGGGCACCGGGGAGCTGTTTTTT; cdr3_aa: CASSLSGSGTGELFF
j_call: TRBJ1-1; v_call: TRBV28; d_call: .; clone_size: .; cdr3_nt: TGTGCCAGCAGTTTAATTCTCAGTTTGAACACTGAAGCTTTCTTT; cdr3_aa: CASSLILSLNTEAFF
j_call: TRBJ2-7; v_call: TRBV24-1; d_call: TRBD1; clone_size: .; cdr3_nt: TGTGCCACCAGTGACTTTCGACAGGGTTATGACGAGCAGTACTTC; cdr3_aa: CATSDFRQGYDEQYF
j_call: TRBJ2-7; v_call: TRBV9; d_call: TRBD1; clone_size: once; cdr3_nt: TGTGCCAGCAGCGTAGAGGACAGGCCGCCTAGGAGCGAGCAGTACTTC; cdr3_aa: CASSVEDRPPRSEQYF
j_call: TRBJ1-6; v_call: TRBV6-5; d_call: TRBD1; clone_size: .; cdr3_nt: TGTGCCAGCAGTAACTCTAGGACAGGGAATAATTCACCCCTCCACTTT; cdr3_aa: CASSNSRTGNNSPLHF
j_call: TRBJ2-2; v_call: TRBV9; d_call: TRBD2; clone_size: .; cdr3_nt: TGTGCCAGCAGCCCTCCCGTTACACTAGCGGGGCACACCGGGGAGCTGTTTTTT; cdr3_aa: CASSPPVTLAGHTGELFF
j_call: TRBJ2-7; v_call: TRBV29-1; d_call: .; clone_size: .; cdr3_nt: TGCAGCGGCGCGAGCTCCTACGAGCAGTACTTC; cdr3_aa: CSGASSYEQYF
j_call: TRBJ2-1; v_call: TRBV5-4; d_call: .; clone_size: .; cdr3_nt: TGTGCCAGCAGCTTGGGCGGGGGCATCTACAATGAGCAGTTCTTC; cdr3_aa: CASSLGGGIYNEQFF
j_call: TRBJ1-6; v_call: TRBV2; d_call: TRBD1; clone_size: .; cdr3_nt: TGTGCCAGCAGTGATGGACAGGGACTCAATCCCCTCCACTTT; cdr3_aa: CASSDGQGLNPLHF
j_call: TRBJ1-2; v_call: TRBV29-1; d_call: .; clone_size: .; cdr3_nt: TGCAGCGCCCGGGACGGGGGGAACTATGGCTACACCTTC; cdr3_aa: CSARDGGNYGYTF
j_call: TRBJ1-5; v_call: TRBV9; d_call: .; clone_size: few; cdr3_nt: TGTGCCAGCAGCGTAGGGCCGGGAGGGAATCAGCCCCAGCATTTT; cdr3_aa: CASSVGPGGNQPQHF
j_call: TRBJ1-2; v_call: TRBV18; d_call: .; clone_size: .; cdr3_nt: TGTGCCAGCTCACCACAACACCTTTCGGGGGTTGTGGGTGGCTACACCTTC; cdr3_aa: CASSPQHLSGVVGGYTF
j_call: TRBJ1-1; v_call: TRBV30; d_call: .; clone_size: .; cdr3_nt: TGTGCCTGGAGTGTACTGGGGGGGGGAGGGCCTGAAGCTTTCTTT; cdr3_aa: CAWSVLGGGGPEAFF
j_call: TRBJ2-3; v_call: TRBV7-3; d_call: TRBD2; clone_size: .; cdr3_nt: TGTGCCAGCAGCAAACTAGCGGGAGGGGCCGGGATCACAGATACGCAGTATTTT; cdr3_aa: CASSKLAGGAGITDTQYF
j_call: TRBJ2-2; v_call: TRBV6-6; d_call: TRBD2; clone_size: .; cdr3_nt: TGTGCCAGCAGTTCCGGGACTAGCGGGAGATCCGGGGAGCTGTTTTTT; cdr3_aa: CASSSGTSGRSGELFF
j_call: TRBJ1-6; v_call: TRBV10-3; d_call: .; clone_size: .; cdr3_nt: TGTGCCATCAGGGAAGGTAGCAATAATTCACCCCTCCACTTT; cdr3_aa: CAIREGSNNSPLHF
j_call: TRBJ1-1; v_call: TRBV10-3; d_call: .; clone_size: .; cdr3_nt: TGTGCCATCAGGCAGGGTTTTGGCACTGAAGCTTTCTTT; cdr3_aa: CAIRQGFGTEAFF
j_call: TRBJ1-1; v_call: TRBV12-5; d_call: .; clone_size: .; cdr3_nt: TGTGCTAGTGGTTTGGGGCCAACGACCGAGACGGAACAGGCTTTGGCCACTGAAGCTTTCTTT; cdr3_aa: CASGLGPTTETEQALATEAFF
j_call: TRBJ1-5; v_call: TRBV6-5; d_call: TRBD1; clone_size: .; cdr3_nt: TGTGCCAGCAGTCCCGACAGGGGGCGCGGTCAGCCCCAGCATTTT; cdr3_aa: CASSPDRGRGQPQHF
j_call: TRBJ1-3; v_call: TRBV2; d_call: .; clone_size: .; cdr3_nt: TGTGCCAGCACCCTAGCCTCCAACTCTGGAAACACCATATATTTT; cdr3_aa: CASTLASNSGNTIYF
j_call: TRBJ2-2; v_call: TRBV2; d_call: TRBD2; clone_size: .; cdr3_nt: TGTGCCAGCAGTGATGGGGTACGCGGGAGGGGGGCGTACACCGGGGAGCTGTTTTTT; cdr3_aa: CASSDGVRGRGAYTGELFF
j_call: TRBJ1-2; v_call: TRBV28; d_call: TRBD1; clone_size: .; cdr3_nt: TGTGCCAGCAGTTTAGGGACAGTTCCCAACTATGGCTACACCTTC; cdr3_aa: CASSLGTVPNYGYTF
j_call: TRBJ1-2; v_call: TRBV3-1/TRBV3-2; d_call: TRBD1; clone_size: .; cdr3_nt: TGTGCCAGCAGCCAAGGGACAGGGGATAACTATGGCTACACCTTC; cdr3_aa: CASSQGTGDNYGYTF
j_call: TRBJ1-3; v_call: TRBV6-1; d_call: TRBD1; clone_size: .; cdr3_nt: TGTGCCAGCAGTGAACGGGACAGATCCCGAGGTACGACCATATATTTT; cdr3_aa: CASSERDRSRGTTIYF
j_call: TRBJ2-1; v_call: TRBV5-1; d_call: .; clone_size: .; cdr3_nt: TGCGCCAGCAGCAAACTAGGGTTCTCTGAGCAGTTCTTC; cdr3_aa: CASSKLGFSEQFF
j_call: TRBJ2-5; v_call: TRBV12-3/TRBV12-4; d_call: .; clone_size: .; cdr3_nt: TGTGCCAGCAGCAACAGAGACCAAGAGACCCAGTACTTC; cdr3_aa: CASSNRDQETQYF
j_call: TRBJ2-7; v_call: TRBV3-1/TRBV3-2; d_call: TRBD1; clone_size: .; cdr3_nt: TGTGCCAGCAGTCAGGGACAGTACCTACGGGAGCAGTACTTC; cdr3_aa: CASSQGQYLREQYF
j_call: TRBJ1-3; v_call: TRBV7-6; d_call: .; clone_size: .; cdr3_nt: TGTGCCAGCAGCGCTGGACAGATCCCCTCTGGAAACACCATATATTTT; cdr3_aa: CASSAGQIPSGNTIYF
j_call: TRBJ2-3; v_call: TRBV7-6; d_call: TRBD1; clone_size: .; cdr3_nt: TGTGCCAGCAGCTTCGCGGACAGGGTCACAGATACGCAGTATTTT; cdr3_aa: CASSFADRVTDTQYF
j_call: TRBJ2-5; v_call: TRBV2; d_call: .; clone_size: .; cdr3_nt: TGTGCCAGCAAAGCCCCCATGGAGACCCAGTACTTC; cdr3_aa: CASKAPMETQYF
j_call: TRBJ2-3; v_call: TRBV19; d_call: .; clone_size: few; cdr3_nt: TGTGCCAGTAACTTCCGAGGGAGCTCGTCAGATACGCAGTATTTT; cdr3_aa: CASNFRGSSSDTQYF
j_call: TRBJ1-1; v_call: TRBV5-1; d_call: .; clone_size: .; cdr3_nt: TGCGCCAGCAGCCCGGAGGTCCGTGGGTACACTGAAGCTTTCTTT; cdr3_aa: CASSPEVRGYTEAFF
j_call: TRBJ1-6; v_call: TRBV30; d_call: TRBD1; clone_size: .; cdr3_nt: TGTGCCTGGAGTGTACCCGGACAGGGGAGGACACCCCTCCACTTT; cdr3_aa: CAWSVPGQGRTPLHF